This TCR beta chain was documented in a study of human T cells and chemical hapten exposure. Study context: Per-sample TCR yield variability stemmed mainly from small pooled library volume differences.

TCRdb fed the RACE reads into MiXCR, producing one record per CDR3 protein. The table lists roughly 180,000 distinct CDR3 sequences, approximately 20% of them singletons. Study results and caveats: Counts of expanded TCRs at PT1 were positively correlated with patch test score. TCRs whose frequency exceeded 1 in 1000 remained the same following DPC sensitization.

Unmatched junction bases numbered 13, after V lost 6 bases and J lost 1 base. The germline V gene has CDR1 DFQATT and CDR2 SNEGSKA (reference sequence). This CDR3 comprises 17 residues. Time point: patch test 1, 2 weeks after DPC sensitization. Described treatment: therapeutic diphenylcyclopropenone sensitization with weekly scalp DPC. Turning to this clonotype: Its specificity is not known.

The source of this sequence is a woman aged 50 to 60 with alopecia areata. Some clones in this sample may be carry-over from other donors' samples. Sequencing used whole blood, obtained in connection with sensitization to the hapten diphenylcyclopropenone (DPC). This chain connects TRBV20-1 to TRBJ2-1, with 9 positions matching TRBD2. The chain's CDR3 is CSAPGGLAGKSYNEQFF. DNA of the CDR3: TGCAGTGCCCCTGGCGGGCTAGCGGGAAAATCCTACAATGAGCAGTTCTTC.